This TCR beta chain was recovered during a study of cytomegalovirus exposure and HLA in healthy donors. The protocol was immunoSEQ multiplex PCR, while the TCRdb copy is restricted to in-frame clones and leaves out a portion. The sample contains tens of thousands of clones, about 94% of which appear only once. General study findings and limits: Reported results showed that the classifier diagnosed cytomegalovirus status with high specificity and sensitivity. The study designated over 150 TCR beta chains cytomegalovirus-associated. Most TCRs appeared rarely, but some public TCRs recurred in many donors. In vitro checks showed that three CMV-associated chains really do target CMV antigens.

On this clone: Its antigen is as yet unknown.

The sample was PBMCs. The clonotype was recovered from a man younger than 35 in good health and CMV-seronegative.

CDR3 in DNA: TGTGCCAGCAGCTTAAATCGGCAGGGCTCGATGTACGAGCAGTACTTC. Residues: CASSLNRQGSMYEQYF. The V gene is TRBV7-2, the J gene TRBJ2-7; D is possibly TRBD1 (5 bases). Trimming removed 2 bases from V and 4 bases from J, with 18 bases in between. The CDR3 has 16 residues. Looked up from germline, CDR1 is SGHTA and CDR2 is FQGNSA.